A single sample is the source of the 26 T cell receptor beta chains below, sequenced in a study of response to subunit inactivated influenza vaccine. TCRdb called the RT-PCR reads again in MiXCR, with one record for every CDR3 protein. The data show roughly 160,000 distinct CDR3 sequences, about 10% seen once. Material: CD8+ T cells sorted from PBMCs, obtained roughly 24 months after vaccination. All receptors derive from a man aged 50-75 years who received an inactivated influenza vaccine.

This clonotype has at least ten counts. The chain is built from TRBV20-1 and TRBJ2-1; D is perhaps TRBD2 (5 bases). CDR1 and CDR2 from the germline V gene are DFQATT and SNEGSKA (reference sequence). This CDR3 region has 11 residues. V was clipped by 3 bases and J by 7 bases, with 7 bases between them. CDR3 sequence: CSASRGNEQFF. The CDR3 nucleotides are TGCAGTGCTAGTCGGGGAAATGAGCAGTTCTTC.

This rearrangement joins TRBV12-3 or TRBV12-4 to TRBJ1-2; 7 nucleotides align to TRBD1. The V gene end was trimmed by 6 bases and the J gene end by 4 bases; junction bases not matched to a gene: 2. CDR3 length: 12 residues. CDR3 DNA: TGTGCCAGCAGCCCAGGGGGCTATGGCTACACCTTC. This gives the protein CASSPGGYGYTF.

Here the CDR3 reads CASSFSTTDTQYF. The CDR3 DNA follows: TGTGCCAGCAGTTTTAGCACCACAGATACGCAGTATTTT. The chain joins TRBV12-3 or TRBV12-4 to TRBJ2-3; D gene uncertain. Trimming shortened V by 3 bases and J by 2 bases, and 6 bases separated the two germline ends. This CDR3 region has 13 residues.

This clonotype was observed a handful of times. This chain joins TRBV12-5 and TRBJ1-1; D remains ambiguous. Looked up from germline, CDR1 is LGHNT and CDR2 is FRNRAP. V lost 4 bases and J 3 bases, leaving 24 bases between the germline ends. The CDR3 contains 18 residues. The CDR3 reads CASGWAGLSGSQDTEAFF. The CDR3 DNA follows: TGTGCTAGTGGTTGGGCGGGGTTGTCAGGCTCCCAGGACACTGAAGCTTTCTTT.

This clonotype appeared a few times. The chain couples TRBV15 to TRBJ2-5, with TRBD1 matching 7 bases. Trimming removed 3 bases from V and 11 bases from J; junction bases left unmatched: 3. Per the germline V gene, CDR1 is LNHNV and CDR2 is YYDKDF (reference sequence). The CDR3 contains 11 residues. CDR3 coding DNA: TGTGCCACCAGCAGTTCGGGACAGCAGTACTTC. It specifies CATSSSGQQYF.

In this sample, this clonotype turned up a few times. CDR3 residues: CASSLGYQLSTGVSYNEQFF. For the CDR3, the DNA is TGTGCCAGCTCACTGGGCTACCAGCTCTCGACAGGGGTTTCCTACAATGAGCAGTTCTTC. The rearrangement joins TRBV18 to TRBJ2-1; 8 nucleotides agree with TRBD1. The J segment lost 1 base and the V segment lost 4 bases, leaving 18 bases of the junction unmatched. The V gene's germline CDR1 is KGHSH and CDR2 LQKENI. This CDR3 is 20 amino acids long.

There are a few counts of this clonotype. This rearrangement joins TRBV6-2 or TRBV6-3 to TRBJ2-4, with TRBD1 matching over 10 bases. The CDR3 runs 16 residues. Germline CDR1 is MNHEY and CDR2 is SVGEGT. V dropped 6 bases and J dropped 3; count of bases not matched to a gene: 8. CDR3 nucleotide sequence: TGTGCCAGCAGCAGTCCCGGGACAGGGGACAAAAACATTCAGTACTTC. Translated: CASSSPGTGDKNIQYF.

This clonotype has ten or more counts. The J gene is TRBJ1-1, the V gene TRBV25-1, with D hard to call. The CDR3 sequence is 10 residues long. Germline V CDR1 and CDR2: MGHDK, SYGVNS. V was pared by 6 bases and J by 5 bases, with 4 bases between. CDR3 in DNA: TGTGCCAGCAGGGGTACTGAAGCTTTCTTT. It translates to CASRGTEAFF.

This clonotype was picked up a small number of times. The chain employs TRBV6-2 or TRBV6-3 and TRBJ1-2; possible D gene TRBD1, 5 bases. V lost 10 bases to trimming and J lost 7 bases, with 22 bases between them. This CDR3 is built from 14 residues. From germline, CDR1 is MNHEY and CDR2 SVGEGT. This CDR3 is CATRGSRDLPGYTF. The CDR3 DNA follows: TGTGCCACCCGAGGAAGTCGGGACCTGCCTGGCTACACCTTC.

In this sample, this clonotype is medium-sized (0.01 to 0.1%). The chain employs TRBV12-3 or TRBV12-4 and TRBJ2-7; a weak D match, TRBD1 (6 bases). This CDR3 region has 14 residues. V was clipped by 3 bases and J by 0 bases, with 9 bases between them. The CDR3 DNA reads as TGTGCCAGCAGTTTCGGACAGTCCTCCTACGAGCAGTACTTC. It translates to CASSFGQSSYEQYF.

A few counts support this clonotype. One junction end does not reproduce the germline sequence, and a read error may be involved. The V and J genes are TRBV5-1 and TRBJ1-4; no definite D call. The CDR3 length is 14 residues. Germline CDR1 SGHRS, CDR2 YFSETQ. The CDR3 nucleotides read TGCGCCAGCAGCTTTACTCGGACCGATGAGAAACTGTTTTTT. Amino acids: CASSFTRTDEKLFF.

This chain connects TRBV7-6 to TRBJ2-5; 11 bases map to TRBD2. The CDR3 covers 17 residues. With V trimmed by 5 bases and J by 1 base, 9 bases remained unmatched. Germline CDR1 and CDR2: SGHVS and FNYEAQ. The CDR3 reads CASSHLSGGARQETQYF. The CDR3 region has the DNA TGTGCCAGCAGCCACCTTAGCGGGGGGGCCCGCCAAGAGACCCAGTACTTC.

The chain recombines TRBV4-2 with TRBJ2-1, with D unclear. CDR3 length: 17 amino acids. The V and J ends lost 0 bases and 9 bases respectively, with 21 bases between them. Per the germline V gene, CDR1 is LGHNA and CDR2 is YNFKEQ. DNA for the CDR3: TGTGCCAGCAGCCAAGATCCCCCGTCCTTGTCCGGCGGTGAGCAGTTCTTC. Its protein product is CASSQDPPSLSGGEQFF.

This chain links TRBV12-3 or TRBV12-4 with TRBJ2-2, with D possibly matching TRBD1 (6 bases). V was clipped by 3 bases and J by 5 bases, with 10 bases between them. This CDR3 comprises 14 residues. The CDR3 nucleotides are TGTGCCAGCAGTTTGTCCCAGGGGACCGGGGAGCTGTTTTTT. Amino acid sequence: CASSLSQGTGELFF.

The CDR3 nucleotides are TGTGCCAGCAGTTTAATGCGGGGGGGAACTGAAGCTTTCTTT. It is translated as CASSLMRGGTEAFF. This chain links TRBV28 with TRBJ1-1, with TRBD1 as a possible D gene (5 bases). Germline CDR1 reads MDHEN; CDR2 reads SYDVKM. This CDR3 region has 14 residues. V lost 2 bases, J lost 5 bases, and 12 bases lay in between.

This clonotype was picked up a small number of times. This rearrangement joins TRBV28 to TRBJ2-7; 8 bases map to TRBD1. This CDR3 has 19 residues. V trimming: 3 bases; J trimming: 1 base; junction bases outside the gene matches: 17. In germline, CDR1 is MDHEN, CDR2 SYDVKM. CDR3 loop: CASSFLRGSWGQASYEQYF. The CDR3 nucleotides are TGTGCCAGCAGTTTTTTGCGGGGCTCGTGGGGACAGGCATCCTACGAGCAGTACTTC.

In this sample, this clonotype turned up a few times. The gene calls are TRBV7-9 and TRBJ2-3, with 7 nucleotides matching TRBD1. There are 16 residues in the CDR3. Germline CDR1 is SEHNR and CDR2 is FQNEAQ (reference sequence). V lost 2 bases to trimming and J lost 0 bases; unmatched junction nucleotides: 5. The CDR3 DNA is TGTGCCAGCAGCTTACCTTGGACAGGAAGCACAGATACGCAGTATTTT. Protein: CASSLPWTGSTDTQYF.

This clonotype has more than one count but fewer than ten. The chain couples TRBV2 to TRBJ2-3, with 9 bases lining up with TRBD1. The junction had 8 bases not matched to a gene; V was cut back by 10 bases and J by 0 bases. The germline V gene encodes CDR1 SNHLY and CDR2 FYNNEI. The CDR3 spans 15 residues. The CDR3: CATERGTGSTDTQYF. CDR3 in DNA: TGTGCCACCGAAAGAGGGACAGGGAGCACAGATACGCAGTATTTT.

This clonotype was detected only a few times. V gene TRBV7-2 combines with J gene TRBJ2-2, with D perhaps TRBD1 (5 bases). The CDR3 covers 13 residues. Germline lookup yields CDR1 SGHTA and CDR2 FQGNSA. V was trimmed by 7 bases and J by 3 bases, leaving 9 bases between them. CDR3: CASIQEYTGELFF. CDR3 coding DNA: TGTGCCAGCATACAGGAGTACACCGGGGAGCTGTTTTTT. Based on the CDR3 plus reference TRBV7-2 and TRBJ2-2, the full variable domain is GAGVSQSPSNKVTEKGKDVELRCDPISGHTALYWYRQSLGQGLEFLIYFQGNSAPDKSGLPSDRFSAERTGGSVSTLTIQRTQQEDSAVYLCASIQEYTGELFFGEGSRLTVL.

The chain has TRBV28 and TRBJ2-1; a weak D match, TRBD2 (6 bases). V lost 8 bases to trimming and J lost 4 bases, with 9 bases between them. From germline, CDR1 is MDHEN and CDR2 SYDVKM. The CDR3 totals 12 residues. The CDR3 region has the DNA TGTGCCAGCGCAAGCGGGTACAATGAGCAGTTCTTC. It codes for CASASGYNEQFF.

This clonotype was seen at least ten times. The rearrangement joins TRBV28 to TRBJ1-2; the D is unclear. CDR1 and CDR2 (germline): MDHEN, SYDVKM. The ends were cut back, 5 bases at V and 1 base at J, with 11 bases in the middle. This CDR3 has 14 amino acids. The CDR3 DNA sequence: TGTGCCAGCAGTCGGGCAGAAGATAACTATGGCTACACCTTC. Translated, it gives CASSRAEDNYGYTF.

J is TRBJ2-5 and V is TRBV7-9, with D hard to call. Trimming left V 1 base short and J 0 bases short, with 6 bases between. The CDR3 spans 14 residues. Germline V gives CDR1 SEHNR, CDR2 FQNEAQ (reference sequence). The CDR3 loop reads CASSLVANQETQYF. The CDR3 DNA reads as TGTGCCAGCAGCTTAGTAGCCAACCAAGAGACCCAGTACTTC.

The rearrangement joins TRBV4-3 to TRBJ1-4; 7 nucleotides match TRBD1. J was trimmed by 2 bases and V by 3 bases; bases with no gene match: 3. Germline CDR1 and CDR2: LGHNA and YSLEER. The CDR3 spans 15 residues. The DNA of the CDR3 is TGCGCCAGCAGCCAGACAGGGCAGACTAATGAAAAACTGTTTTTT. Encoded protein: CASSQTGQTNEKLFF.

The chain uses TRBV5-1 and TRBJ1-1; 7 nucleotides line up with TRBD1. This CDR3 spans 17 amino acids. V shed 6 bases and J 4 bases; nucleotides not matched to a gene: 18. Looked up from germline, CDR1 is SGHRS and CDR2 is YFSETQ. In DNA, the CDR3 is TGCGCCAGCACCAGACAGGGAAGTTCCCTCCGGGGCACTGAAGCTTTCTTT. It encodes CASTRQGSSLRGTEAFF. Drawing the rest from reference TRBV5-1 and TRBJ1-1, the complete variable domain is KAGVTQTPRYLIKTRGQQVTLSCSPISGHRSVSWYQQTPGQGLQFLFEYFSETQRNKGNFPGRFSGRQFSNSRSEMNVSTLELGDSALYLCASTRQGSSLRGTEAFFGQGTRLTVV.

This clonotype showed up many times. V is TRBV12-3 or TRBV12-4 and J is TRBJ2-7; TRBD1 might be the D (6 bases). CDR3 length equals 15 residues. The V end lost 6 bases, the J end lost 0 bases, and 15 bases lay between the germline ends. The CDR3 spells CASSIDRIRSYEQYF. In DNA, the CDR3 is TGTGCCAGCAGCATCGACAGGATTCGCTCCTACGAGCAGTACTTC.

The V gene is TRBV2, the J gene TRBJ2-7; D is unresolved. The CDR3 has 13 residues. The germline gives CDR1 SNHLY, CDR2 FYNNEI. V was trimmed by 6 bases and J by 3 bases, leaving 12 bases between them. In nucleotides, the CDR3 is TGTGCCAGCAGATTGGCGACCCACTACGAGCAGTACTTC. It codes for CASRLATHYEQYF.